This TCR beta chain was obtained from a study of a mutant IDH1 vaccine in newly diagnosed glioma. Study information: Vaccines began 4-6 weeks after radiotherapy alone, or with temozolomide cycles. The treated group averaged about 44 years old and was around 60% male, roughly 40% female. Every participant had undergone radiotherapy, temozolomide, or both before, and most underwent both. Study-level points and caveats: Patients showed vaccine-induced immune responses at a rate of around 93%.

Germline CDR1 reads KGHSH; CDR2 reads LQKENI. The V end was cut by 0 bases, the J end by 1 base, with 15 bases between. This CDR3 is built from 17 residues. Data came from immunoSEQ multiplex PCR; TCRdb stores just in-frame clones and leaves some out. In the table there are roughly 30,000 clones, about nine tenths of which are singletons. As to time point: week 5, during vaccination. Mutant IDH1 20-mer peptide, at 300 ug, made up each vaccine dose, with topical imiquimod. The count of this clone is one. As yet, its antigen is unknown. The V call is TRBV18, the J call TRBJ1-1; possibly TRBD1 for D (5 bases). The starting material was peripheral blood mononuclear cells (PBMCs), obtained from a glioma patient whose treatment included an IDH1 peptide vaccine. The receptor was isolated from a woman aged 40 to 50 with glioma. Some clones in this sample may be carry-over from other donors' samples. CDR3 amino acids: CASSPPVRGSRNTEAFF. The CDR3 nucleotides read TGTGCCAGCTCACCACCGGTACGGGGGTCGAGGAACACTGAAGCTTTCTTT.